One and the same sample provided the 19 T cell receptor beta chains below, sequenced in a study of OX40 agonist ivuxolimab in advanced cancers. Produced via immunoSEQ multiplex PCR; TCRdb's table is partial and in-frame only. This sample has 10,000 to 15,000 clones, with about 75% found just once. This material consisted of CD4+ or CD8+ T cells sorted from blood, taken in a trial of the OX40 agonist ivuxolimab. The receptors originated from an adult with an advanced solid tumor such as melanoma, head and neck, liver or kidney cancer.

This clone has only a few counts. The rearrangement joins TRBV4-1 to TRBJ1-2; D possibly corresponds to TRBD1 (5 bases). Per the germline V gene, CDR1 is MGHRA and CDR2 is YSYEKL. Trimming removed 4 bases at V and 4 bases at J, with 16 bases between. This CDR3 contains 15 residues. The DNA of the CDR3 is TGCGCCAGCAGCCTTACGACCGGGGGAAGCTATGGCTACACCTTC. It yields the protein CASSLTTGGSYGYTF.

The V call is TRBV7-9, the J call TRBJ1-2; D perhaps matches TRBD1 (5 bases). Germline assignment: CDR1 SEHNR and CDR2 FQNEAQ (reference sequence). The length of the CDR3 is 14 residues. V was pared by 4 bases and J by 3 bases, with 12 bases between. CDR3 amino acids: CASSSTRGHYGYTF. As DNA, the CDR3 is TGTGCCAGCAGCTCAACAAGGGGACACTATGGCTACACCTTC.

The genes are TRBV7-2 and TRBJ2-5; 7 positions agree with TRBD1. From germline, CDR1 is SGHTA and CDR2 FQGNSA. J lost 7 bases, V lost 1 base, and 6 bases had no gene match. The CDR3 is made up of 14 amino acids. The CDR3 DNA is TGTGCCAGCAGCTTAGTAAGGGGGCCAGGGACCCAGTACTTC. This encodes CASSLVRGPGTQYF. Complete variable domain (other parts from reference TRBV7-2 and TRBJ2-5): GAGVSQSPSNKVTEKGKDVELRCDPISGHTALYWYRQSLGQGLEFLIYFQGNSAPDKSGLPSDRFSAERTGGSVSTLTIQRTQQEDSAVYLCASSLVRGPGTQYFGPGTRLLVL.

J is TRBJ1-1 and V is TRBV7-3; D uncertain. Trimming removed 5 bases from V and 1 base from J, with 8 bases in between. This CDR3 comprises 13 residues. The germline CDR1 and CDR2 sequences are SGHTA and FQGTGA. As DNA, the CDR3 is TGTGCCAGCAGCCAGTACGGGAACACTGAAGCTTTCTTT. Translating gives CASSQYGNTEAFF.

This clone was picked up one time. The chain couples TRBV5-1 to TRBJ2-7; a weak D match, TRBD2 (5 bases). Germline lookup yields CDR1 SGHRS and CDR2 YFSETQ. The CDR3 sequence is 15 residues long. The V end lost 3 bases, the J end lost 5 bases, and 18 bases lay between the germline ends. The CDR3 is CASSCWESPDHEQYV. CDR3 DNA: TGCGCCAGCAGCTGCTGGGAGAGCCCAGATCACGAGCAGTACGTC.

This chain joins TRBV19 and TRBJ2-4; D ambiguous. The V gene's germline CDR1 is LNHDA and CDR2 SQIVND (reference sequence). The CDR3 covers 14 residues. Deletions cut 4 bases from V and 0 bases from J, with 7 bases between. In DNA form, the CDR3 reads TGTGCCAGTAGTACCGGAATAGCCAAAAACATTCAGTACTTC. Its protein is CASSTGIAKNIQYF.

J is TRBJ1-2 and V is TRBV9; 9 bases agree with TRBD1. The CDR3 is 16 amino acids. Germline lookup yields CDR1 SGDLS and CDR2 YYNGEE. V trimming: 4 bases; J trimming: 4 bases; junction bases outside the gene matches: 11. The CDR3 nucleotides are TGTGCCAGCAGCTTCGCCACCGGGACAGGGACCTATGGCTACACCTTC. This translates into CASSFATGTGTYGYTF.

This chain joins TRBV9 and TRBJ1-1, with a possible D match to TRBD1 (6 bases). V shed 3 bases and J shed 0 bases, with 9 bases lying between them. The CDR3 runs to 14 residues. Germline V gene sequence: CDR1 SGDLS, CDR2 YYNGEE. As DNA, the CDR3 is TGTGCCAGCAGCGATGGACAGCTGAACACTGAAGCTTTCTTT. It codes for CASSDGQLNTEAFF.

This rearrangement joins TRBV19 to TRBJ1-1, with 9 nucleotides matching TRBD1. CDR3 length equals 13 residues. With V trimmed by 5 bases and J by 5 bases, 3 bases remained unmatched. Looked up from germline, CDR1 is LNHDA and CDR2 is SQIVND (reference sequence). The CDR3 DNA reads TGTGCCAGTAGTTGGACAGGGGAAACTGAAGCTTTCTTT. This gives the protein CASSWTGETEAFF.

Here the CDR3 reads CASSLETPRDEQYF. The CDR3 DNA reads TGTGCCAGCAGCTTAGAGACCCCCAGAGACGAGCAGTACTTC. This chain connects TRBV11-2 to TRBJ2-7; no reliable D call. The V gene's germline CDR1 is SGHAT and CDR2 FQNNGV. The CDR3 spans 14 residues. V gave up 0 bases and J gave up 5 bases, with 11 bases separating them.

The chain links TRBV28 to TRBJ2-7; D call uncertain. Germline V gene lookup returns CDR1 MDHEN and CDR2 SYDVKM. The V gene lost 4 bases and the J gene lost 3 bases, with 10 bases spanning the gap. CDR3 length: 13 residues. CDR3 region: CASSYSLSYEQYF. CDR3 nucleotides: TGTGCCAGCAGTTACTCGTTAAGCTACGAGCAGTACTTC.

CDR3 in amino acids: CASSFYFDTGELFF. The DNA of the CDR3 is TGTGCCAGCAGTTTTTACTTCGACACCGGGGAGCTGTTTTTT. The rearrangement uses TRBV28 and TRBJ2-2, with no clear D. With 3 bases removed from V and 3 bases from J, the gap between germline ends came to 8 bases. Per the germline V gene, CDR1 is MDHEN and CDR2 is SYDVKM. This CDR3 has 14 amino acids.

The rearrangement joins TRBV11-2 to TRBJ1-1; D ambiguous. Germline CDR1 reads SGHAT; CDR2 reads FQNNGV. Trimming left V 1 base short and J 0 bases short, with 3 bases between. The CDR3 runs to 13 residues. CDR3 nucleotide sequence: TGTGCCAGCAGCTTAGCACTGAACACTGAAGCTTTCTTT. Translating it yields CASSLALNTEAFF.

The chain is built from TRBV10-3 and TRBJ2-1; 8 bases map to TRBD2. J was trimmed by 10 bases and V by 8 bases; bases with no gene match: 7. The CDR3 has 12 residues. Germline values: CDR1 ENHRY, CDR2 SYGVKD. CDR3 region: CAIEGGRREQFF. In DNA, the CDR3 is TGTGCCATCGAGGGCGGGAGGCGCGAGCAGTTCTTC.

CDR3 loop: CASSPSVGNTEAFF. CDR3 DNA: TGTGCCAGTAGCCCGTCGGTGGGGAACACTGAAGCTTTCTTT. The chain combines TRBV19 with TRBJ1-1; no clear D gene. Per germline, CDR1 LNHDA and CDR2 SQIVND (reference sequence). The CDR3 is 14 residues long. V was shortened by 6 bases and J by 1 base, with 12 bases between the two germline ends.

The V call is TRBV5-5, the J call TRBJ2-2, with D possibly being TRBD2 (6 bases). Trimming cost V 0 bases and J 6 bases, with 18 bases left between them. Germline V gene sequence: CDR1 SGHKS, CDR2 YYEKEE (reference sequence). The CDR3 is made up of 17 amino acids. CDR3 in amino acids: CASSLEVFGGNAGELFF. In DNA form, the CDR3 reads TGTGCCAGCAGCTTGGAGGTTTTCGGCGGGAATGCCGGGGAGCTGTTTTTT.

This chain joins TRBV27 and TRBJ1-2, with D tentatively TRBD1 (6 bases). This CDR3 region has 14 residues. The germline V gene encodes CDR1 MNHEY and CDR2 SMNVEV (reference sequence). Trimming left V 7 bases short and J 2 bases short, with 14 bases between. CDR3 protein: CASTPRGGNYGYTF. The CDR3 DNA follows: TGTGCCAGCACCCCGAGGGGGGGGAACTATGGCTACACCTTC.

The chain employs TRBV6-6 and TRBJ1-1; 10 nucleotides line up with TRBD1. This CDR3 is 15 amino acids long. CDR1 and CDR2 from the germline V gene are MNHNY and SVGAGI (reference sequence). The J segment lost 5 bases and the V segment lost 6 bases, leaving 9 bases of the junction unmatched. The CDR3 region has the DNA TGTGCCAGCAGGATCGGGACAGGGGACTTGACTGAAGCTTTCTTT. Translation gives CASRIGTGDLTEAFF.

V gene TRBV13 combines with J gene TRBJ1-1; D is ambiguous. The CDR3 sequence is 12 residues long. Germline loops: CDR1 PRHDT, CDR2 FYEKMQ (reference sequence). Deletions cut 6 bases from V and 6 bases from J, with 11 bases between. The CDR3, as DNA: TGTGCCAGCAGTAGGGTAGGCGCTGAAGCTTTCTTT. The encoded protein is CASSRVGAEAFF.